This TCR beta chain was sequenced for a study of graft-versus-host responses after intestinal transplantation (dated by TCRdb to about 2021). For context, the study as a whole: The transplants that recipients received were multivisceral, liver-intestinal, or isolated intestinal. Every recipient was given anti-thymocyte globulin induction, then maintenance tacrolimus and steroids for around three years. Bulk TCR-beta CDR3 sequencing was used to track graft-versus-host and host-versus-graft alloreactive T cell clones in the graft, circulation and bone marrow after intestinal transplantation. Alloreactive clones were identified by sequencing pre-transplant mixed lymphocyte reaction products and comparing these products with unstimulated pre-transplant donor and recipient T cells. The cohort enrolled approximately 24 intestinal transplant recipients, one of whom was a retransplant, and 3 patients without pretransplant specimens were excluded. Donor T cell macrochimerism was defined as a peak of at least 4% donor T cells among recipient peripheral blood mononuclear cells. Rather than going through the commercial service, samples from a few later patients were sequenced in-house on an Illumina MiSeq and processed with MiXCR. What the work shows at the level of the full study, not this receptor alone: The relatively low number and heterogeneity of intestinal transplant patients limited the conclusions. Early after transplant, peak levels of circulating GvH clones were found to be associated with declines in HvG clones. Patients with donor T cell macrochimerism had high GvH to HvG T cell clonal ratios in their allografts. GvH clones were found in recipient bone marrow, and some of the GvH clones appeared earlier in ileal mucosa or blood, which is consistent with an intestinal mucosal origin.

What the time point label conveys for this sample: cells obtained before transplantation from donor or recipient. CD3+CD4+ and CD3+CD8+ populations were FACS-sorted from unstimulated pre-transplant donor and recipient cells taken from spleen or lymph nodes. Reading the germline V gene gives CDR1 MNHEY and CDR2 SVGAGI. V and J are trimmed by 6 bases and 1 base, and the gene matches miss 4 bases of the junction. Taken from cysteine to phenylalanine, the CDR3 has 15 residues. Just CDR3 DNA is preserved here, 45 bases in frame from base 1. A remark on this clone: No cognate antigen has been identified for it. No base quality information exists; no much larger clone differs at one position.

Libraries were constructed by the immunoSEQ multiplex PCR assay. For most patients, genomic DNA was isolated with the Qiagen DNeasy Blood and Tissue Kit and shipped frozen to Adaptive Biotechnologies for TCR sequencing. For most patients, high-throughput TCR-beta CDR3 sequencing of genomic DNA was performed by Adaptive Biotechnologies. For the original study's pipeline: Adaptive's ImmunoSEQ software was the source of the TCR sequencing data for 15 to 20 patients, while a few other patients were processed with MiXCR and VDJtools. CD4 versus CD8 sorting errors were corrected by removing sequences found in both subsets at a frequency ratio below 5:1. CDR3 nucleotide sequences shared between donor and recipient were removed because the origin of such sequences could not be assigned. To be classed as alloreactive, a clone needed at least 2-fold expansion over unstimulated cells and a minimum CFSE-low frequency of 0.002% (template counts) or 0.001% (read counts). Clones were considered mappable if detected in sequenced pre-transplant spleen, lymph node, or MLR CFSE-low populations of the donor or recipient. The cumulative frequency of alloreactive clones was calculated as a percentage of all sequences, weighted by copy number. This immuneACCESS table, as held by TCRdb, lists in-frame sequences with V and J called but not all clones. Of the missing ones, under half trace to an unresolved V gene in checked studies; the others have no known cause. V, J and clone size are those of that table, while D and trimming were read from the DNA. The table for this sample lists about 96,000 clones; roughly 92% of them were counted only once. The ten biggest clones cover 0.3% of the sample.

The material was unstimulated CD4+ T cells sorted from spleen or lymph node cells, obtained before intestinal transplant. This receptor was obtained from a human donor who received an intestinal transplant. The V and J genes are TRBV6-5 and TRBJ2-7; 12 middle bases align to TRBD2. The sequenced DNA is TGTGCCAGCAGAAGAACTAGCGGGAGGTCCTACGAGCAGTACTTC. It codes for CASRRTSGRSYEQYF.